This T cell receptor beta chain was observed in a study of shared clonotypes between healthy human individuals (TCRdb year 2020). Some background on the complete study: Three men and a couple of women, aged 18 to 49 years, made up the cohort. For each donor, CD4 naive and CD4 memory were each run on three plates, CD8 naive on two plates, and CD8 memory on one plate. Blood TCR repertoires of several healthy adults were deeply sequenced to estimate repertoire size and the extent of clonotype sharing between individuals. Different laboratories and diverse techniques were used to prepare libraries and sequence TCR repertoires, to increase sequencing depth and limit assay-specific biases. Leukapheresis yielded between about 0.94 and 8.9 billion PBMCs per donor. General study outcomes and caveats: The genetic and exposure-history diversity represented was limited by the small number of donors. Even with the large sequencing depth, rarefaction of the sorted-subset datasets indicated that sequencing was incomplete. Across a few donors, approximately 5% of naive CD4, approximately 4% of naive CD8, about 2.3% of memory CD4, and roughly 0.4% of memory CD8 clonotypes were shared. Pairwise subsampling indicated that sequencing depth was expected to affect the degree of clonotype sharing among donors. Estimated clonotype richness was generally larger for naive than for memory subsets. Sampling was restricted to blood, and TCR repertoires in tissues likely differ from the TCR repertoires found in blood. Higher generation probabilities were observed for clonotypes shared by all four sorted-subset donors than for non-shared clonotypes.

TCR CDR3 regions were amplified from genomic DNA by multiplex PCR using the deep immunoSEQ assay. Extracted genomic DNA from each cell subset was spread evenly across all wells of several immunoSEQ 96-well plates, with each plate serving as a replicate. For sorted subsets, roughly 200 ng of genomic DNA, equivalent to around 31,000 T cell genomes, went into each replicate PCR. Purified libraries were quantified with a Qubit 3.0 fluorometer, sized on a Bioanalyzer 2100, and re-quantified with the KAPA Library Quantification kit. Every immunoSEQ 96-well plate was sequenced on a dedicated single-read 150-cycle Illumina NextSeq 550 flow cell. The study's own analysis went as follows. Because the immunoSEQ output held only junctional sequences and lacked quality scores, the filtering could not match the filtering applied to full-length reads. Sequences were annotated with PyIR, a Python wrapper for IgBLAST v1.9, using IMGT germline references to assign V/J genes and CDR3. Reads were removed for weak V/J assignments (E-value above 1e-6), missing CDR3, stop codons, out-of-frame junctions, or ambiguous translated residues. V3J clonotypes were defined as sequences sharing an identical inferred V gene, J gene, and CDR3 amino acid sequence. Percentage overlap between repertoires was computed as shared unique clonotypes divided by the size of the smaller repertoire. Richness of each repertoire was evaluated using RTK rarefaction, the Chao1 estimator, and Recon v2.1 estimates of unobserved clonotypes. Generation probabilities for all TCRbeta clonotypes obtained by the gDNA method from a handful of donors were computed using OLGA. TCRdb limited this immuneACCESS table to in-frame rearrangements with V and J called. A share of clones is missing; checked studies link under half to unresolved V genes, and the rest is unexplained. V and J calls and clone size are those listed in that table; D and trimming were worked out from the DNA. For this sample the table gives about 190,000 clones, of which about 66% were detected only once. 10% of the sample rests with the top ten.

Donors were healthy HIV-negative adults with no recently reported acute infections or vaccinations. Only Caucasian adults living in Nashville, Tennessee, USA were represented among the donors. CD4+ T cells were enriched by magnetic negative selection, after which naive cells were positively selected on CD45RA and the negative fraction was taken as the memory subset. Blood was collected by leukapheresis, and PBMCs were isolated by Ficoll-Histopaque density gradient centrifugation and then cryopreserved in liquid nitrogen vapor phase. Analytical flow cytometry was used to check the purity and quantity of each magnetically sorted T cell population. Genomic DNA was isolated from every sorted fraction and measured by UV absorbance on a Nanodrop 2000c. As regards this clone: The antigen it binds to is not known. No much larger clone is present one base from it, and per-base qualities are unavailable.

The sample was memory CD4+ T cells sorted from blood. Interpreted using the paper, the cell subset or site label stands for: CD45RA-negative fraction. This sequence was found in a young man in good health.

In nucleotide form, the sequence is TGTGCCAGCAGCCAGGGGACTAGCAGGTACAATGAGCAGTTCTTC. It translates as CASSQGTSRYNEQFF. The chain joins TRBV14 to TRBJ2-1, and TRBD2 aligns with 9 junction nucleotides. The CDR3 holds 15 amino acids from the cysteine to the phenylalanine. CDR3 DNA is the only sequence kept; it has 45 bases, read in frame from the first base. Trimming leaves V shorter by 3 bases and J shorter by 4 bases, with the junction holding 4 bases beyond the gene matches. In the germline V gene, CDR1 corresponds to SGHDN and CDR2 to FVKESK. Extended through the reference TRBV14 and TRBJ2-1 proteins, this CDR3 yields the full variable domain: EAGVTQFPSHSVIEKGQTVTLRCDPISGHDNLYWYRRVMGKEIKFLLHFVKESKQDESGMPNNRFLAERTGGTYSTLKVQPAELEDSGVYFCASSQGTSRYNEQFFGPGTRLTVL.